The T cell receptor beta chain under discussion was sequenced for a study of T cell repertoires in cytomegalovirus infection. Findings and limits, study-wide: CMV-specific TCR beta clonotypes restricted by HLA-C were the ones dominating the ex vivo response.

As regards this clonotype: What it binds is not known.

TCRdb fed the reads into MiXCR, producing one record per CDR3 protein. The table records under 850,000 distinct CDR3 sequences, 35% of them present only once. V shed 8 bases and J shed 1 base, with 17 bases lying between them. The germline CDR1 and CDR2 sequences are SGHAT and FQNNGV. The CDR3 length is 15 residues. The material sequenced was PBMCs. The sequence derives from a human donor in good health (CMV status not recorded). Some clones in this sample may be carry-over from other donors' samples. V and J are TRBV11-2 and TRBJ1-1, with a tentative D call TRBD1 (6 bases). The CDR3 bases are TGTGCCAGCCGATACGTCCCGGGACAGAACACTGAAGCTTTCTTT. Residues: CASRYVPGQNTEAFF.